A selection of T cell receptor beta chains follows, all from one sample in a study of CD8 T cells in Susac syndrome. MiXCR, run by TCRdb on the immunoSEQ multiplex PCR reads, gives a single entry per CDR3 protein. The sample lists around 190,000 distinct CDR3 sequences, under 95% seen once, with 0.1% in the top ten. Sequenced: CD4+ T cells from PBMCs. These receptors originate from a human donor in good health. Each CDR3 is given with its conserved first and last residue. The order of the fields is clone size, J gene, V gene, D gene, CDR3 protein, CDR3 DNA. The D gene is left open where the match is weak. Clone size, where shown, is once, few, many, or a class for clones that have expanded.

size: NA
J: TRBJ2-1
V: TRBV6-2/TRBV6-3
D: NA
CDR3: CARLSDNEQFF
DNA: TGTGCCAGGCTCTCGGACAATGAGCAGTTCTTC

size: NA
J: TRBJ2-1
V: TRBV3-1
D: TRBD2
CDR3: CASSHRSGPSNNEQFF
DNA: TGTGCCAGCAGCCATCGTAGCGGGCCTTCCAACAATGAGCAGTTCTTC

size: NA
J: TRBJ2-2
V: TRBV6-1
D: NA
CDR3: CASNPRADLAKGGELFF
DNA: TGTGCCAGCAACCCCCGGGCCGACCTAGCAAAGGGCGGGGAGCTGTTTTTT

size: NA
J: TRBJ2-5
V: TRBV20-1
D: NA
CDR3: CSARWVQETQYF
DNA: TGCAGTGCTAGATGGGTCCAAGAGACCCAGTACTTC

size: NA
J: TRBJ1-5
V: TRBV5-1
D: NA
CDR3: CASSLEGMGQPQHF
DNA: TGCGCCAGCAGCTTGGAGGGCATGGGGCAGCCCCAGCATTTT

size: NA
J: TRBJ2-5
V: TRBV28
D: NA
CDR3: CASSGYVGAEETQYF
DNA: TGTGCCAGCAGTGGTTATGTAGGGGCGGAAGAGACCCAGTACTTC

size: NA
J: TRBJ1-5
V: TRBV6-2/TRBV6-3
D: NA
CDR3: CASSSLSGGQPQHF
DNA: TGTGCCAGCAGTTCCCTCTCGGGGGGACAGCCCCAGCATTTT

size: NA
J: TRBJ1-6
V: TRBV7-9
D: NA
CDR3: CASSLVINSPLHF
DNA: TGTGCCAGCAGCTTAGTTATCAATTCACCCCTCCACTTT

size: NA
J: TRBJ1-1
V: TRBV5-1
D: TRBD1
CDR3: CASSVDRGLIPEAFF
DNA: TGCGCCAGCAGCGTGGACAGGGGGCTTATCCCTGAAGCTTTCTTT

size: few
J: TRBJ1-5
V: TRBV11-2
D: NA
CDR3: CASSLDRGGQPQHF
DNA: TGTGCCAGCAGCTTAGACAGAGGAGGTCAGCCCCAGCATTTT

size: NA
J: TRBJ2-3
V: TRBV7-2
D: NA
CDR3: CASSLADPGDTQYF
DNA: TGTGCCAGCAGCTTAGCGGACCCAGGAGATACGCAGTATTTT

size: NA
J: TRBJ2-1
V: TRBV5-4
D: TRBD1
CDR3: CASSLEGAHNEQFF
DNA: TGTGCCAGCAGCTTGGAGGGGGCGCACAATGAGCAGTTCTTC

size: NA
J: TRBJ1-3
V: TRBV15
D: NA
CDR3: CATSRDHHAGNTIYF
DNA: TGTGCCACCAGCAGAGACCACCACGCTGGAAACACCATATATTTT

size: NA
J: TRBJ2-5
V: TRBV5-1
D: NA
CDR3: CASSSSSRAQETQYF
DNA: TGCGCCAGCAGCTCCTCCTCCCGCGCGCAAGAGACCCAGTACTTC

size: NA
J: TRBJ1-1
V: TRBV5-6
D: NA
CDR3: CASSLTPDRRNTEAFF
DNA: TGTGCCAGCAGCTTGACCCCCGACCGCCGGAACACTGAAGCTTTCTTT

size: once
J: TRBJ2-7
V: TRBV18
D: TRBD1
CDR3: CASSGGQGGEQYF
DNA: TGTGCCAGCTCGGGGGGACAGGGCGGAGAGCAGTACTTC

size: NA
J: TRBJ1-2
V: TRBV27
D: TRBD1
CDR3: CASIPRQGTVYGYTF
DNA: TGTGCCAGCATTCCTCGACAGGGCACCGTTTATGGCTACACCTTC

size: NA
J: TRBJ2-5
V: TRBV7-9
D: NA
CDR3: CASSLLESQYF
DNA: TGTGCCAGCAGCCTCCTAGAAAGCCAGTACTTC

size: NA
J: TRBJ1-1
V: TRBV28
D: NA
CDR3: CASSFVSEAFF
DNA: TGTGCCAGCAGTTTTGTCAGCGAAGCTTTCTTT

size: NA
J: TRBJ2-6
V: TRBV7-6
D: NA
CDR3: CASSLSAGIGANVLTF
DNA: TGTGCCAGCAGCTTATCGGCCGGGATCGGGGCCAACGTCCTGACTTTC

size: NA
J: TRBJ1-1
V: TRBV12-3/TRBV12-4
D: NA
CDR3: CASRQGTPRTEAFF
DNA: TGTGCCAGCCGCCAGGGTACCCCAAGGACTGAAGCTTTCTTT

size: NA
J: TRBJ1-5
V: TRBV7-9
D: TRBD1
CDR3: CASSLGDRGRNQPQHF
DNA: TGTGCCAGCAGCTTAGGGGACAGGGGACGGAATCAGCCCCAGCATTTT

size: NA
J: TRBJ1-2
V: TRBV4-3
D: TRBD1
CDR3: CASSQVSGQGYGYTF
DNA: TGCGCCAGCAGCCAAGTATCGGGACAGGGGTATGGCTACACCTTC

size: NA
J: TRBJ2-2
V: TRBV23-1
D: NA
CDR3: CASSHPVADNTGELFF
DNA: TGCGCCAGCAGCCATCCGGTAGCGGACAACACCGGGGAGCTGTTTTTT

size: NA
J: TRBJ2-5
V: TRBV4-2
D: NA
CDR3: CASSQGTGGGTQYF
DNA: TGTGCCAGCAGCCAAGGGACCGGAGGGGGGACCCAGTACTTC

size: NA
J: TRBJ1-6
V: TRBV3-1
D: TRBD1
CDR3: CASSQDLGTGGSSPLHF
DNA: TGTGCCAGCAGCCAAGACTTAGGGACAGGGGGGAGTTCACCCCTCCACTTT

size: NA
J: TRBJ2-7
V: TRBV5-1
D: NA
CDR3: CASSLRGGQLYEQYF
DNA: TGCGCCAGCAGCCTACGAGGAGGGCAGCTATACGAGCAGTACTTC

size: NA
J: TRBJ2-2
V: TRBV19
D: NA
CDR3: CASSIGRLGQTIAGELFF
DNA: TGTGCCAGTAGTATAGGACGTTTAGGGCAGACGATAGCCGGGGAGCTGTTTTTT

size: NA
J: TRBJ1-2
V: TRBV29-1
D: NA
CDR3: CSTGLNYGYTF
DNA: TGCAGTACGGGCCTAAACTATGGCTACACCTTC

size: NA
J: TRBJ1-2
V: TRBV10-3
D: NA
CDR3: CASADVDYGYTF
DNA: TGTGCCAGCGCGGACGTGGACTATGGCTACACCTTC

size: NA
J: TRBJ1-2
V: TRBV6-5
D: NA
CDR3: CASRAGAWAFYGYTF
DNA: TGTGCCAGCAGGGCGGGGGCCTGGGCATTCTATGGCTACACCTTC

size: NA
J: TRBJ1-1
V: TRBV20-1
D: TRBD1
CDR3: CSGISGTGGVGTEAFF
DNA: TGCAGTGGCATTTCCGGGACAGGGGGTGTTGGCACTGAAGCTTTCTTT

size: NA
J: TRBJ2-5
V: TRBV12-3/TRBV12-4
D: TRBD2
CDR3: CASSLGRGGGTQYF
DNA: TGTGCCAGCAGTTTAGGCCGGGGCGGGGGGACCCAGTACTTC

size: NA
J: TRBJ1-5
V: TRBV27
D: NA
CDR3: CASSPSLLNQPQHF
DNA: TGTGCCAGCAGTCCTTCGCTACTTAATCAGCCCCAGCATTTT

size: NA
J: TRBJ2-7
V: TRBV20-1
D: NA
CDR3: CSARPPGLSYEQYF
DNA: TGCAGTGCTAGACCTCCGGGCCTTAGCTACGAGCAGTACTTC

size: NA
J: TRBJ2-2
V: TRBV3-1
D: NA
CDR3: CASSHPTGELFF
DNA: TGTGCCAGCAGCCACCCCACCGGGGAGCTGTTTTTT

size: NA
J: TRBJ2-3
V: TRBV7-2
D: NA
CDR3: CASSMQAGTDTQYF
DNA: TGTGCCAGCAGCATGCAGGCAGGTACAGATACGCAGTATTTT